The present T cell receptor beta chain was sequenced within a study of blood T cell repertoires in COVID-19. For the study at large: Samples of COVID-19 (acute and convalescent) were obtained from the United States, Italy and Spain. T cells, B-cell-depleted T cells, or PBMCs supplied cDNA or gDNA.

The CDR3 is 11 residues long. The germline V gene has CDR1 DFQATT and CDR2 SNEGSKA (reference sequence). Authors' methods: Using reference gene primer amplification, nucleated cell counts were estimated. Here immunoSEQ multiplex PCR was the method, and the copy in TCRdb shows in-frame clones only, minus some. The DNA gave D and trimming, while V, J and clone size come from that table. The top ten clones hold about 15% of a sample with 90,000 to 130,000 clones, roughly four fifths of them seen once. Turning to this clone: Sequence at one end of the junction differs from germline and may be a read error.

The TCR sequence derives from a woman aged 60-75 years with acute or convalescent COVID-19. The rearrangement uses TRBV20-1 and TRBJ1-1, with D perhaps matching TRBD1 (5 bases). The specimen was peripheral blood. CDR3 region: CSARDLKGLTF. As DNA, the CDR3 is TGCAGTGCTAGAGATCTCAAGGGACTCACCTTT.